These T cell receptor beta chains were read from a single sample in a study of blood T cell repertoires in COVID-19. Sequencing used immunoSEQ multiplex PCR; TCRdb keeps in-frame clones, though not all of them. The table lists about 380,000 clones, over 65% of them singletons. The sequencing sample was made of peripheral blood. These TCRs come from a human donor with acute or convalescent COVID-19. The donor label of this sample is uncertain. CDR3s include the opening cysteine and the closing phenylalanine or tryptophan. Each record gives: V gene, clone size, J gene, CDR3 protein. For some rows the clone size is stated as once, few or many, or as a class when expanded; others skip it.

V: TRBV29-1
size: NA
J: TRBJ1-1
CDR3: CSVTDRGKRTEAFF

V: TRBV6-6
size: few
J: TRBJ1-2
CDR3: CASSSTRGPNYGYTF

V: TRBV19
size: NA
J: TRBJ1-1
CDR3: CASSIRGGITEAFF

V: TRBV3-1/TRBV3-2
size: NA
J: TRBJ1-4
CDR3: CASSQPTGSTGWKLFF

V: TRBV27
size: NA
J: TRBJ2-7
CDR3: CAAGYEQYF

V: TRBV18
size: NA
J: TRBJ1-1
CDR3: CASSPSGGRTEAFF

V: TRBV2
size: few
J: TRBJ1-5
CDR3: CASQTGVNQPQHF

V: TRBV7-6
size: NA
J: TRBJ2-1
CDR3: CASSLRGAAKGNEQFF

V: TRBV10-3
size: NA
J: TRBJ2-6
CDR3: CAISDLQGASSGANVLTF

V: TRBV29-1
size: once
J: TRBJ1-1
CDR3: CSHRRNTEAFF

V: TRBV11-2
size: NA
J: TRBJ1-1
CDR3: CASSLDPVGAANTEAFF

V: TRBV10-3
size: NA
J: TRBJ1-1
CDR3: CAIRQDDEAFF

V: TRBV6-5
size: NA
J: TRBJ1-5
CDR3: CASSYSNRQPQHF

V: TRBV27
size: NA
J: TRBJ2-1
CDR3: CASSPLADEQFF

V: TRBV29-1
size: NA
J: TRBJ2-7
CDR3: CSATGNVGSYEQYF

V: TRBV11-2
size: NA
J: TRBJ2-3
CDR3: CASSLGLRGTDTQYF

V: TRBV19
size: NA
J: TRBJ1-1
CDR3: CATSRFGGNTEAFF

V: TRBV6-1
size: NA
J: TRBJ2-1
CDR3: CASSELAGGYNEQFF

V: TRBV13
size: NA
J: TRBJ1-3
CDR3: CASSLGHGNTIYF

V: TRBV27
size: NA
J: TRBJ1-2
CDR3: CASSPPWGTAWHGYTF

V: TRBV11-3
size: NA
J: TRBJ1-1
CDR3: CATCPGAVINTEAFF

V: TRBV20-1
size: NA
J: TRBJ1-6
CDR3: CSARVVSPLHF

V: TRBV30
size: NA
J: TRBJ1-6
CDR3: CAWSSPTGSNSPLHF

V: TRBV6-5
size: NA
J: TRBJ1-3
CDR3: CASSIDSSGNTIYF